This T cell receptor beta chain originates from a study of T cell responses to AZD1222 COVID-19 vaccine. V lost 4 bases and J lost 5, with 11 bases in between. Germline values: CDR1 LGHDT, CDR2 YNNKEL (reference sequence). This CDR3 has 13 amino acids. General study results and limits: Baseline testing showed seropositivity in only six AZD1222 recipients. The study sampled repertoires only after the peak T cell response. Nearly half of unique spike-specific TCRs reportedly avoided B.1.351 and B.1.1.7 mutated regions. Spike-specific TCRs gained breadth and depth after people received two AZD1222 doses.

The assay was immunoSEQ multiplex PCR, and TCRdb's table has in-frame clones only and misses some. Of more than 65,000 clones listed, approximately 85% were seen once; the top ten hold 3.4%. Comments on this clone: The antigen remains undetermined.

The starting material was peripheral blood, obtained 28 days after the second AZD1222 dose. The chain carries TRBV3-1 (or the pseudogene TRBV3-2) and TRBJ1-2; no firm D call. The clonotype comes from an adult who received the AZD1222 COVID-19 vaccine. The CDR3 here is CASSLGHGYGYTF. DNA of the CDR3: TGTGCCAGCAGCCTTGGTCATGGGTATGGCTACACCTTC.